A single sample is the source of the 5 T cell receptor beta chains below, sequenced in a study of T-cell reconstitution after alpha-beta-depleted transplantation in children. Molecular barcoding with unique molecular identifiers was used for the TCRbeta library. TCRdb re-called the PCR reads through MiXCR, storing one row per CDR3 protein. Of 250,000 to 300,000 distinct CDR3 sequences in the sample, around 10% were seen once. This specimen was PBMCs, taken before TCRalphabeta/CD19-depleted stem cell transplant. The receptors were sampled from a boy younger than two with acute myeloid leukemia, due to receive a stem cell transplant.

This clonotype has ten or more counts. The V and J genes are TRBV9 and TRBJ2-7, with 9 bases identical to TRBD1. The V segment lost 3 bases and the J segment 3 bases; nucleotides outside the gene matches: 1. Germline loops: CDR1 SGDLS, CDR2 YYNGEE. This CDR3 contains 13 residues. Written as DNA, the CDR3 is TGTGCCAGCAGCGCGACAGGGGGCTACGAGCAGTACTTC. This sequence encodes CASSATGGYEQYF.

This clonotype was picked up many times. This rearrangement joins TRBV7-2 to TRBJ2-1, with D perhaps matching TRBD1 or TRBD2 (6 bases each). Looked up from germline, CDR1 is SGHTA and CDR2 is FQGNSA. Trimming removed 5 bases from V and 9 bases from J, with 20 bases in between. CDR3 size: 15 residues. CDR3: CASSGRQVGRGEQFF. The CDR3 DNA reads as TGTGCCAGCAGCGGGAGGCAGGTGGGCAGGGGTGAGCAGTTCTTC. Combining the CDR3 with reference TRBV7-2 and TRBJ2-1 gives the whole variable domain GAGVSQSPSNKVTEKGKDVELRCDPISGHTALYWYRQSLGQGLEFLIYFQGNSAPDKSGLPSDRFSAERTGGSVSTLTIQRTQQEDSAVYLCASSGRQVGRGEQFFGPGTRLTVL.

This clonotype was recorded many times. The chain has TRBV12-3 or TRBV12-4 and TRBJ1-2; D is unclear. V lost 6 bases, J lost 8 bases, and 19 bases lay in between. CDR3 length: 14 residues. As DNA, the CDR3 is TGTGCCAGCAGCCCCGGGGAGGATCGATTGGGCTACACCTTC. Protein product: CASSPGEDRLGYTF.

This clonotype has ten or more counts. The chain has TRBV12-3 or TRBV12-4 and TRBJ2-7, with a possible D match to TRBD1 (6 bases). V was trimmed by 5 bases and J by 3 bases, leaving 32 bases between them. The CDR3 is made up of 20 amino acids. The CDR3: CASSLSPQGSQGSRDYEQYF. CDR3 sequence (DNA): TGTGCCAGCAGTCTAAGCCCACAGGGTTCCCAGGGGTCCAGAGACTACGAGCAGTACTTC.

In this sample, this clonotype turned up many times. This chain joins TRBV20-1 and TRBJ2-7; possibly TRBD1 or TRBD2 for D (5 bases each). The CDR3 is 13 residues long. The germline V gene encodes CDR1 DFQATT and CDR2 SNEGSKA (reference sequence). V was cut by 3 bases and J by 3 bases, with 12 bases left in between. CDR3 amino acids: CSASRDRRYEQYF. In nucleotides, the CDR3 is TGCAGTGCTAGCCGGGACCGCCGCTACGAGCAGTACTTC.